This T cell receptor (beta chain) emerged from a study of STAT5B mutations in CD4+ large granular lymphocyte leukemia. Turning to the study itself: Healthy donors showed HLA-associated enrichment of the CDR3 'QG' motif. Study conclusions and caveats: 8/27 top patient clones versus 2/35 control clones were TRBV06-family. No patients shared main leukemic clonotypes, though roughly 27% appeared at low frequency elsewhere.

V lost 4 bases, J lost 1 base, and 11 bases lay in between. The CDR3 totals 14 residues. The germline V gene encodes CDR1 SGDLS and CDR2 YYNGEE. Buffy coats from healthy blood donors served as controls. There are a few counts of this clone. What it binds is not known. Assay used: immunoSEQ multiplex PCR; TCRdb lists only in-frame clones, some missing. The sample lists 31,000 or so clones, about 70% occurring once. This TCR came from a human donor in good health. The material sequenced was CD4+ T cells from blood buffy coats. The chain is built from TRBV9 and TRBJ1-1; D is undetermined. The CDR3 here is CASSTDSGNTEAFF. The CDR3 DNA follows: TGTGCCAGCAGCACTGATTCCGGGAACACTGAAGCTTTCTTT.